These T cell receptor beta chains were read from a single sample in a study of T cell repertoires in cytomegalovirus infection. TCRdb analysed the reads with MiXCR anew, one entry per CDR3 protein. This sample has fewer than 550,000 distinct CDR3 sequences; under 40% occur once, and the top ten carry roughly an eighth. Sequencing input: PBMCs. All receptors derive from a human donor in good health (CMV status not recorded). Some clones in this sample may be carry-over from other donors' samples. CDR3s include the opening cysteine and the closing phenylalanine or tryptophan. D genes are given only for firm matches. Size is stated for part of the rows, as once, few or many counts, or as a class when the clone is expanded.

d_gene: -
v_gene: TRBV7-6
abundance: many
j_gene: TRBJ2-7
CDR3aa: CASSPRTDLTYEQYF
CDR3nt: TGTGCCAGCAGCCCAAGGACAGACTTAACCTACGAGCAGTACTTC

d_gene: -
v_gene: TRBV2
abundance: -
j_gene: TRBJ2-2
CDR3aa: CASSEAGPNTGELFF
CDR3nt: TGTGCCAGCAGTGAAGCGGGGCCGAACACCGGGGAGCTGTTTTTT

d_gene: TRBD2
v_gene: TRBV4-1
abundance: few
j_gene: TRBJ2-2
CDR3aa: CASSLLPEAGANTGELFF
CDR3nt: TGCGCCAGCAGCCTCCTACCCGAAGCGGGGGCCAACACCGGGGAGCTGTTTTTT

d_gene: TRBD1
v_gene: TRBV11-3
abundance: -
j_gene: TRBJ2-2
CDR3aa: CASSSGAGGSNTGELFF
CDR3nt: TGTGCCAGCAGCTCTGGGGCAGGGGGATCGAACACCGGGGAGCTGTTTTTT

d_gene: TRBD2
v_gene: TRBV7-3
abundance: -
j_gene: TRBJ2-3
CDR3aa: CASSVTGGSTDTQYF
CDR3nt: TGTGCCAGCAGCGTCACGGGGGGGAGCACAGATACGCAGTATTTT

d_gene: -
v_gene: TRBV9
abundance: few
j_gene: TRBJ2-3
CDR3aa: CASSVHRGGAGDTQYF
CDR3nt: TGTGCCAGCAGCGTGCACCGTGGGGGGGCGGGAGATACGCAGTATTTT

d_gene: -
v_gene: TRBV6-5
abundance: -
j_gene: TRBJ2-7
CDR3aa: CASRLDTYGEYEQYF
CDR3nt: TGTGCCAGCAGACTGGACACATACGGCGAATACGAGCAGTACTTC

d_gene: -
v_gene: TRBV7-7
abundance: many
j_gene: TRBJ1-1
CDR3aa: CASSFRDNLADTEAFF
CDR3nt: TGTGCCAGCAGCTTTCGGGACAACCTAGCGGACACTGAAGCTTTCTTT

d_gene: TRBD1
v_gene: TRBV20-1
abundance: -
j_gene: TRBJ1-1
CDR3aa: CSARSPTGFTEAFF
CDR3nt: TGCAGTGCTAGATCCCCGACAGGGTTCACTGAAGCTTTCTTT

d_gene: TRBD1
v_gene: TRBV24-1
abundance: -
j_gene: TRBJ1-1
CDR3aa: CATSDSGTGGLMGTEAFF
CDR3nt: TGTGCCACCAGTGACTCCGGGACAGGGGGCTTGATGGGCACTGAAGCTTTCTTT

d_gene: -
v_gene: TRBV6-1
abundance: many
j_gene: TRBJ2-7
CDR3aa: CASSGWRAAEQYF
CDR3nt: TGTGCCAGCAGTGGATGGAGGGCCGCTGAGCAGTACTTC

d_gene: -
v_gene: TRBV6-2/TRBV6-3
abundance: -
j_gene: TRBJ2-7
CDR3aa: CASSYHTSYEQYF
CDR3nt: TGTGCCAGCAGTTACCACACTTCCTACGAGCAGTACTTC

d_gene: -
v_gene: TRBV7-2
abundance: many
j_gene: TRBJ1-5
CDR3aa: CASSLRGKPQHF
CDR3nt: TGTGCCAGCAGCTTACGGGGGAAGCCCCAGCATTTT

d_gene: -
v_gene: TRBV6-5
abundance: -
j_gene: TRBJ2-3
CDR3aa: CASSYSGEGTDTQYF
CDR3nt: TGTGCCAGCAGTTACTCTGGGGAGGGCACAGATACGCAGTATTTT

d_gene: TRBD1
v_gene: TRBV7-2
abundance: -
j_gene: TRBJ1-2
CDR3aa: CASSSPGEGAYGYTF
CDR3nt: TGTGCCAGCAGCTCCCCGGGTGAGGGGGCCTATGGCTACACCTTC

d_gene: -
v_gene: TRBV6-5
abundance: -
j_gene: TRBJ1-3
CDR3aa: CASSESPSAGNTIYF
CDR3nt: TGTGCCAGCAGTGAATCCCCCTCAGCTGGAAACACCATATATTTT

d_gene: -
v_gene: TRBV6-2/TRBV6-3
abundance: -
j_gene: TRBJ2-2
CDR3aa: CASTPLGREVTGELFF
CDR3nt: TGTGCCAGCACCCCATTGGGCAGGGAGGTCACCGGGGAGCTGTTTTTT

d_gene: -
v_gene: TRBV27
abundance: few
j_gene: TRBJ2-1
CDR3aa: CASRGATGPYNEQFF
CDR3nt: TGTGCCAGCAGGGGGGCAACAGGGCCCTACAATGAGCAGTTCTTC

d_gene: TRBD1
v_gene: TRBV5-1
abundance: -
j_gene: TRBJ1-1
CDR3aa: CASRLGPGQGNTEAFF
CDR3nt: TGCGCCAGCAGACTTGGACCGGGACAGGGGAACACTGAAGCTTTCTTT

d_gene: TRBD1
v_gene: TRBV7-2
abundance: many
j_gene: TRBJ1-5
CDR3aa: CASSLRPGTGNQPQHF
CDR3nt: TGTGCCAGCAGCTTAAGGCCCGGGACAGGCAATCAGCCCCAGCATTTT

d_gene: TRBD1
v_gene: TRBV12-3/TRBV12-4
abundance: few
j_gene: TRBJ1-5
CDR3aa: CASSLGQGGWNQPQHF
CDR3nt: TGTGCCAGCAGTTTAGGGCAGGGGGGTTGGAATCAGCCCCAGCATTTT

d_gene: TRBD1
v_gene: TRBV19
abundance: many
j_gene: TRBJ1-5
CDR3aa: CASRETGGSNQPQHF
CDR3nt: TGTGCCAGTAGAGAAACAGGGGGTAGCAATCAGCCCCAGCATTTT

d_gene: -
v_gene: TRBV7-2
abundance: many
j_gene: TRBJ1-1
CDR3aa: CASSWMGGLGNTEAFF
CDR3nt: TGTGCCAGCAGCTGGATGGGGGGTCTCGGGAACACTGAAGCTTTCTTT

d_gene: -
v_gene: TRBV5-6
abundance: few
j_gene: TRBJ2-7
CDR3aa: CASSVRGFYEQYF
CDR3nt: TGTGCCAGCAGTGTGAGGGGTTTCTACGAGCAGTACTTC

d_gene: TRBD1
v_gene: TRBV18
abundance: -
j_gene: TRBJ2-7
CDR3aa: CASSARGQGLREQYF
CDR3nt: TGTGCCAGCTCAGCACGGGGACAGGGACTCCGGGAGCAGTACTTC

d_gene: TRBD1
v_gene: TRBV7-8
abundance: -
j_gene: TRBJ2-7
CDR3aa: CASSLAGDSNYEQYF
CDR3nt: TGTGCCAGCAGCTTAGCGGGGGACAGTAACTACGAGCAGTACTTC

d_gene: TRBD1
v_gene: TRBV7-2
abundance: -
j_gene: TRBJ1-4
CDR3aa: CAISLGTGYEKLFF
CDR3nt: TGTGCCATCAGCTTGGGGACAGGGTATGAAAAACTGTTTTTT

d_gene: -
v_gene: TRBV6-2/TRBV6-3
abundance: few
j_gene: TRBJ2-5
CDR3aa: CASSPLMLTGENQETQYF
CDR3nt: TGTGCCAGCAGTCCCCTTATGTTGACGGGGGAGAACCAAGAGACCCAGTACTTC

d_gene: -
v_gene: TRBV10-3
abundance: -
j_gene: TRBJ1-1
CDR3aa: CAISGTAEAFF
CDR3nt: TGTGCCATCAGCGGGACGGCTGAAGCTTTCTTT

d_gene: -
v_gene: TRBV4-1
abundance: many
j_gene: TRBJ2-2
CDR3aa: CASSPDVLNTGELFF
CDR3nt: TGCGCCAGCAGCCCAGACGTCTTGAACACCGGGGAGCTGTTTTTT

d_gene: -
v_gene: TRBV7-9
abundance: few
j_gene: TRBJ1-1
CDR3aa: CASSFPAGENTEAFF
CDR3nt: TGTGCCAGCAGCTTCCCCGCTGGGGAGAACACTGAAGCTTTCTTT

d_gene: -
v_gene: TRBV7-6
abundance: few
j_gene: TRBJ2-1
CDR3aa: CASSLMAGSNEQFF
CDR3nt: TGTGCCAGCAGCTTGATGGCAGGGTCCAATGAGCAGTTCTTC

d_gene: -
v_gene: TRBV19
abundance: few
j_gene: TRBJ1-1
CDR3aa: CASIGSEAFF
CDR3nt: TGTGCCAGTATAGGTTCTGAAGCTTTCTTT

d_gene: -
v_gene: TRBV6-8
abundance: -
j_gene: TRBJ1-2
CDR3aa: CASSYIIGGTNYGYTF
CDR3nt: TGTGCCAGCAGTTACATTATCGGGGGTACTAACTATGGCTACACCTTC

d_gene: TRBD2
v_gene: TRBV7-6
abundance: -
j_gene: TRBJ2-2
CDR3aa: CASSRKRGEGTGELFF
CDR3nt: TGTGCCAGCAGCCGCAAGCGGGGGGAGGGCACCGGGGAGCTGTTTTTT

d_gene: -
v_gene: TRBV7-9
abundance: many
j_gene: TRBJ1-1
CDR3aa: CASSLVWTEAFF
CDR3nt: TGTGCCAGCAGCTTAGTGTGGACTGAAGCTTTCTTT

d_gene: -
v_gene: TRBV20-1
abundance: -
j_gene: TRBJ1-6
CDR3aa: CSARFRENSPLHF
CDR3nt: TGCAGTGCTAGGTTCAGGGAGAATTCACCCCTCCACTTT

d_gene: -
v_gene: TRBV18
abundance: once
j_gene: TRBJ1-6
CDR3aa: CASSPRVVDNSPLHF
CDR3nt: TGTGCCAGCTCACCCAGGGTGGTAGATAATTCACCCCTCCACTTT

d_gene: TRBD2
v_gene: TRBV5-6
abundance: few
j_gene: TRBJ2-3
CDR3aa: CASSFDSGGDTQYF
CDR3nt: TGTGCCAGCAGCTTCGATAGCGGGGGAGATACGCAGTATTTT

d_gene: -
v_gene: TRBV6-1
abundance: few
j_gene: TRBJ1-2
CDR3aa: CASRPQTAIYGYTF
CDR3nt: TGTGCCAGCAGACCACAGACAGCTATATATGGCTACACCTTC